The sequence of this TCR beta chain was determined in a study of shared clonotypes between healthy human individuals. In the study overall: Aged 18 to 49, the donors were a couple of women and a few men. There were three CD4 naive, three CD4 memory, two CD8 naive and one CD8 memory plates per donor.

A note on this clone: Antigen: not known.

Germline V gene sequence: CDR1 SQVTM, CDR2 ANQGSEA. The CDR3 length is 12 residues. V dropped 6 bases and J dropped 7 bases, with 15 bases sitting between them. Study outcomes and limitations: The study found lower generation probabilities in non-shared clonotypes than in those shared by all four donors. Investigators expected sequencing depth to affect clonotype sharing among donors.

Sequencing was performed with immunoSEQ multiplex PCR; in TCRdb, only in-frame clones are kept and a portion is missing. The repertoire includes roughly 1.4 million clones, approximately 98.5% of them detected once, and approximately 0.38% sits in the top ten. This receptor was identified in a man aged 25-40 years in good health. Sequenced: naive CD4+ T cells sorted from blood. Specified subset: CD45RA+ positively selected. The J gene is TRBJ1-2, the V gene TRBV29-1, with D maybe TRBD1 (5 bases). CDR3 protein: CSVGGVTPGYTF. DNA for the CDR3: TGCAGCGTCGGAGGGGTAACGCCTGGCTACACCTTC.